The source of this TCR beta chain is a study of blood T cell repertoires in COVID-19. Across the whole study: The cDNA or gDNA used as material had been derived from T cells, B-cell-depleted T cells, or PBMCs.

Germline V gives CDR1 SGHDT, CDR2 YYEEEE. This CDR3 has 16 residues. Trimming removed 0 bases from V and 6 bases from J; junction bases left unmatched: 10. This clone has just a few counts. Source study methods: Amplifying reference gene primers gave estimates of nucleated cell counts. The table came from immunoSEQ multiplex PCR; TCRdb's copy has only in-frame clones and leaves some out. V, J and clone size are taken as reported in that table, and D and trimming were inferred from the DNA itself. The table records about 170,000 clones, roughly 85% of them present only once. The genes are TRBV5-6 and TRBJ2-7, with TRBD1 matching 9 bases. The sequence was obtained from a human donor with acute or convalescent COVID-19. The donor label of this sample is uncertain. The sequencing sample was made of peripheral blood. The CDR3 here is CASSLEPGQGLAEQYF. The CDR3 coding sequence is TGTGCCAGCAGCTTGGAACCCGGACAGGGGTTAGCCGAGCAGTACTTC.